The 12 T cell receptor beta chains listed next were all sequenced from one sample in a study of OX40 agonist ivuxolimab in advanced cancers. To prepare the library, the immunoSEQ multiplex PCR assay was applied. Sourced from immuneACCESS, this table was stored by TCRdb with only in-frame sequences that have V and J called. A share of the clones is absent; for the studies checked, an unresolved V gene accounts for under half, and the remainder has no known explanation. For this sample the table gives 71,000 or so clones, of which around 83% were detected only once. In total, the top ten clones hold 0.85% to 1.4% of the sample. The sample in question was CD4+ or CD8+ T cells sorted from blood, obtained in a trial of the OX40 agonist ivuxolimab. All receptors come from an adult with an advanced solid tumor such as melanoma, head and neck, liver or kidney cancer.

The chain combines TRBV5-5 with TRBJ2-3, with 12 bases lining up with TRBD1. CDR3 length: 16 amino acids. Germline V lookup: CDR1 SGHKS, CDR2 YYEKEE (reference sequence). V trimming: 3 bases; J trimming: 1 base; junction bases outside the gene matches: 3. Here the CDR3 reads CASSSGQGAGTDTQYF. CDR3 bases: TGTGCCAGCAGCTCGGGACAGGGGGCTGGCACAGATACGCAGTATTTT.

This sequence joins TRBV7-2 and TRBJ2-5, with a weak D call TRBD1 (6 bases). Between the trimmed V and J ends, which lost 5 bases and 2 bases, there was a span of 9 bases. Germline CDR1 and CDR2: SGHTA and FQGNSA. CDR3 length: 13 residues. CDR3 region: CASSPGQQETQYF. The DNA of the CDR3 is TGTGCCAGCAGCCCCGGACAGCAAGAGACCCAGTACTTC.

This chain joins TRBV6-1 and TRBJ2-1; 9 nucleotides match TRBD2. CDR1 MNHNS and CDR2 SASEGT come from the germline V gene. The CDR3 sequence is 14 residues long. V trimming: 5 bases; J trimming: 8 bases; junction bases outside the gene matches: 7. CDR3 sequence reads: CASSRAGGQDEQFF. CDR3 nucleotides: TGTGCCAGCAGTCGGGCGGGAGGGCAAGATGAGCAGTTCTTC.

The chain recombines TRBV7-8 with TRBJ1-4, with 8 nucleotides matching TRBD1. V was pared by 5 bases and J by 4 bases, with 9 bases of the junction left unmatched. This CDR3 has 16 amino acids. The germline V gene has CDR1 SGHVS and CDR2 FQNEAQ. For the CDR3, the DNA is TGTGCCAGCAGCGATACCTGGACAGGGCGTAATGAAAAACTGTTTTTT. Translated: CASSDTWTGRNEKLFF.

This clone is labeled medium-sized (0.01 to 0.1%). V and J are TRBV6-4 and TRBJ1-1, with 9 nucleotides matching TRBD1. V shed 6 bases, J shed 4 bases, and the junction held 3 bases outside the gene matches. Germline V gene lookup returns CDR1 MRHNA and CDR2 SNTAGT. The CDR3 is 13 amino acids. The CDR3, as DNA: TGTGCCAGCAGACAGGGGGCAGGCACTGAAGCTTTCTTT. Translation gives CASRQGAGTEAFF.

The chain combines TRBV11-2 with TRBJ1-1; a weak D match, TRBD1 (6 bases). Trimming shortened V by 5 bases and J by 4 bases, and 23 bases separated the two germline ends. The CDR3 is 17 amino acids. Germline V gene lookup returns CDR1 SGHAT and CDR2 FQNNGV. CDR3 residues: CASSPRGGQIITTEAFF. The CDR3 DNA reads TGTGCCAGCAGCCCCCGAGGTGGACAGATAATCACCACTGAAGCTTTCTTT. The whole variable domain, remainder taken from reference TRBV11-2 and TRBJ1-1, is EAGVAQSPRYKIIEKRQSVAFWCNPISGHATLYWYQQILGQGPKLLIQFQNNGVVDDSQLPKDRFSAERLKGVDSTLKIQPAKLEDSAVYLCASSPRGGQIITTEAFFGQGTRLTVV.

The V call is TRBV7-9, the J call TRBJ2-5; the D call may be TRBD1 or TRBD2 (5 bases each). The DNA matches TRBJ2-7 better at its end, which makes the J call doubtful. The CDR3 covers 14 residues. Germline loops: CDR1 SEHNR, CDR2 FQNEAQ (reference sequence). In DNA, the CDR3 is TGTGCCAGCAGCTTAGGAGGGGCCTCCTACGAGCAGTACTTC. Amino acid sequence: CASSLGGASYEQYF.

The CDR3 is CASIRTLAGSSYNEQFF. The CDR3 region has the DNA TGTGCCAGTATACGGACGCTAGCGGGAAGCTCCTACAATGAGCAGTTCTTC. V usage is TRBV19 and J usage is TRBJ2-1, with 9 positions matching TRBD2. CDR3 length equals 17 residues. Germline lookup yields CDR1 LNHDA and CDR2 SQIVND (reference sequence). Losses at the gene ends were 7 bases for V and 0 bases for J; bases not matched to a gene: 10.

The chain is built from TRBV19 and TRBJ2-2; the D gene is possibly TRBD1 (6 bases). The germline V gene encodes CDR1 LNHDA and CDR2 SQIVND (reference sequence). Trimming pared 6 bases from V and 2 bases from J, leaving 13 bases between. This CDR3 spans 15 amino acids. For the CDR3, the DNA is TGTGCCAGTAGATTATCGGACAGTAACACCGGGGAGCTGTTTTTT. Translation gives CASRLSDSNTGELFF.

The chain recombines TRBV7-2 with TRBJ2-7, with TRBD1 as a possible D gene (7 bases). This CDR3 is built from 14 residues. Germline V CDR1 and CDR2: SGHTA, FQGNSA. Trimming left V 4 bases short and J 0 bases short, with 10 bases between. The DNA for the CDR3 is TGTGCCAGCAGCTGGCGGGACAGCTCCTACGAGCAGTACTTC. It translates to CASSWRDSSYEQYF.

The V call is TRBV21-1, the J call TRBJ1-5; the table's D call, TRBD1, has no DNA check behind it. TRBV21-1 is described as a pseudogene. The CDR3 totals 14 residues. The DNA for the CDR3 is TGTGCCAACTTGGGACAGGCCAACAATCAGCCCCAGCATTTT. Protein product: CANLGQANNQPQHF.

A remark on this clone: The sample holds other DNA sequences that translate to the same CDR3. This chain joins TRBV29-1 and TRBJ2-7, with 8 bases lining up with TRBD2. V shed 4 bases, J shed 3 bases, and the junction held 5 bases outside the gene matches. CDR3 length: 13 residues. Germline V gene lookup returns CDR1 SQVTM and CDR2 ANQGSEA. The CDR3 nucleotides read TGCAGCGTTGTATTAGCGGGACTCTACGAGCAGTACTTC. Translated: CSVVLAGLYEQYF.